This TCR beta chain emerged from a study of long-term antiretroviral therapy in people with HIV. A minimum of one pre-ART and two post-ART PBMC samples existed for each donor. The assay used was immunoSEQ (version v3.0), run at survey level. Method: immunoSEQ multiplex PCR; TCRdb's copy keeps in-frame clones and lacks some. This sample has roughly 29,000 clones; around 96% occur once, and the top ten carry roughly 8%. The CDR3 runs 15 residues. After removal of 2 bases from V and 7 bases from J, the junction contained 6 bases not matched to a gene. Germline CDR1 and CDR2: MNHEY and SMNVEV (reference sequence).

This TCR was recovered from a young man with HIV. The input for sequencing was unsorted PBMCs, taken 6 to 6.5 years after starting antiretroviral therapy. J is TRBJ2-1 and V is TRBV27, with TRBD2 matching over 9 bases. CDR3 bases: TGTGCCAGCAGTTTAGCGGGAGGGTTGGGAAATGAGCAGTTCTTC. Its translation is CASSLAGGLGNEQFF.